This T cell receptor beta chain derives from a study of T cells after posttransplantation cyclophosphamide. Study-level findings and limits: Donor-recipient repertoire similarity was low at 1-2 months, rising over year one.

This clone was seen many times. Its antigen is unknown. V shed 0 bases and J shed 3 bases, with 11 bases lying between them. This CDR3 has 16 residues. The germline gives CDR1 LGHNA, CDR2 YNFKEQ. Profiling relied on immunoSEQ multiplex PCR, and the TCRdb table lists in-frame clones only, not all of them. This sample has some 31,000 clones, each found more than once. This chain uses TRBV4-2 with TRBJ2-2, with D uncertain. The sample was PBMCs. The sequence came from a woman between 25 and 40 years old in good health and a related stem cell transplant donor. CDR3 DNA sequence: TGTGCCAGCAGCCAAGAGCAGGATCGGCACACCGGGGAGCTGTTTTTT. Its protein is CASSQEQDRHTGELFF.